This paragraph reports one T cell receptor (beta chain). This clone was counted only a few times. Which antigen it targets is not known. No per-base quality is available; no much larger clone lies one base away. The data were taken from a study of blood T cell repertoires in COVID-19 (dated by TCRdb to about 2020). About the study as a whole: Samples from collaborators originated in the United States, Italy and Spain and spanned both the acute and convalescent phases of COVID-19. The prospective study material was composed of cDNA or gDNA derived from T cells, B-cell-depleted T cells, or PBMCs. The dataset comprised deeply sampled blood TCRbeta repertoires from subjects exposed to, actively infected with, or recovered from COVID-19. The repertoires were made available in a free public database intended to serve as a resource for research on the immune response to SARS-CoV-2. Samples were obtained from the ongoing ImmuneRACE study (first 160 participants) and from 1,200 or so subjects provided by 6 global collaborators. Nearly every sample came with metadata listing a de-identified subject ID, COVID-19 status, age in years and sex. HLA class I and class II types, where available, came from metadata supplied by the sample provider rather than from assay-based typing.

TCRbeta CDR3 regions were amplified from genomic DNA by means of the immunoSEQ Assay, a bias-controlled multiplex PCR. The study's processing was this. Within the assay, amplification of reference gene primers was used to estimate how many nucleated cells each sample contained. To quantify the absolute abundance of each unique TCRbeta CDR3 rearrangement, sequence reads were collapsed and filtered. For each sample, productive Simpson clonality was calculated by taking the square root of Simpson's diversity index across productive rearrangements. The table comes from immuneACCESS by way of TCRdb, which keeps in-frame sequences with V and J called. Part of the clones is missing from these tables; in studies checked, under half for an unresolved V gene and the rest for unknown reasons. D and trimming were read from the DNA, whereas the V and J calls and clone size are those reported in that table. Within this sample are roughly 180,000 clones, with approximately 88% of them counted one time only. 6.5% to 8.5% of the sample is held by the ten biggest clonotypes.

The paper as a whole reports these results and caveats: How much clinical and demographic metadata was included differed by source and by participant, and the metadata was provided uncurated.

In Seattle, one collaborating source enrolled patients while the infection was active and tracked those patients longitudinally over the course of disease. Whole blood was collected in K2EDTA tubes by collaborating institutions according to the institutions' own protocols. For TCRbeta analysis, collaborators shipped samples as frozen whole blood, isolated PBMCs, or DNA extracted from either of those sample types. Including the terminal cysteine and phenylalanine, the CDR3 comprises 13 residues. This entry keeps only the CDR3 DNA: 39 bases, framed from base 1. CDR1 SGHRS and CDR2 YFSETQ were looked up in the germline V gene. At the junction V is shortened by 0 bases and J by 10 bases; bases outside the gene matches: 6.

The origin of this receptor is a woman in her 40s with COVID-19, enrolled during active disease. Input material: peripheral blood. The receptor chain draws on TRBV5-1 and TRBJ1-1; 7 bases in the middle match TRBD1. The CDR3: CASSLGGGIAAFF. The bases are TGCGCCAGCAGCTTGGGAGGGGGCATAGCAGCTTTCTTT.